These 8 T cell receptor beta chains came from one sample sequenced in a study of long-term antiretroviral therapy in people with HIV. The libraries were made with immunoSEQ v3.0 at survey level. This table comes from immunoSEQ multiplex PCR, and its TCRdb copy is limited to in-frame clones, with some not included. The data show 25,000 to 30,000 clones, with 85% to 95% seen just once and 10% held by the top ten. The sample in question was unsorted PBMCs, obtained 6.2 years after starting antiretroviral therapy. Receptor source: a man in his forties with HIV.

The V gene is TRBV2, the J gene TRBJ2-7, with TRBD2 as a possible D gene (6 bases). Looked up from germline, CDR1 is SNHLY and CDR2 is FYNNEI. The V and J ends lost 9 bases and 1 base respectively, with 22 bases between them. The CDR3 runs 16 residues. CDR3 sequence reads: CASRRNTGGRSYEQYF. CDR3 bases: TGTGCCAGTCGTCGTAATACAGGAGGGAGGTCCTACGAGCAGTACTTC. Full variable domain (remainder filled in from reference TRBV2 and TRBJ2-7): EPEVTQTPSHQVTQMGQEVILRCVPISNHLYFYWYRQILGQKVEFLVSFYNNEISEKSEIFDDQFSVERPDGSNFTLKIRSTKLEDSAMYFCASRRNTGGRSYEQYFGPGTRLTVT.

This chain links TRBV11-2 with TRBJ2-3; D might be TRBD1 or TRBD2, each matching 5 bases. The CDR3 length is 17 residues. Trimming pared 5 bases from V and 1 base from J, leaving 19 bases between. Per the germline V gene, CDR1 is SGHAT and CDR2 is FQNNGV. The DNA of the CDR3 is TGTGCCAGCAGCGAGATCCGGGGCCCCCGGGGCACAGATACGCAGTATTTT. Protein sequence: CASSEIRGPRGTDTQYF.

The chain links TRBV6-5 to TRBJ2-7; 7 nucleotides align to TRBD1. From germline, CDR1 is MNHEY and CDR2 SVGAGI. This CDR3 has 15 amino acids. The J segment lost 3 bases and the V segment lost 0 bases, leaving 5 bases of the junction unmatched. The CDR3 loop is CASSYSGAGGYEQYF. CDR3 nucleotides: TGTGCCAGCAGTTACTCTGGGGCAGGGGGCTACGAGCAGTACTTC.

This clone has just a few counts. The rearrangement links TRBV11-2 to TRBJ2-5; TRBD1 aligns across 11 bases. From germline, CDR1 is SGHAT and CDR2 FQNNGV. V shed 3 bases and J 4 bases; nucleotides not matched to a gene: 13. This CDR3 contains 18 residues. The CDR3 region is CASSFDPRTGGTGETQYF. In nucleotides, the CDR3 is TGTGCCAGCAGCTTCGACCCCCGGACAGGGGGCACAGGAGAGACCCAGTACTTC.

This chain links TRBV14 with TRBJ2-3; D might be TRBD2 (6 bases). The CDR3 covers 16 residues. V was trimmed by 3 bases and J by 3 bases, leaving 16 bases between them. From germline, CDR1 is SGHDN and CDR2 FVKESK. The CDR3 region is CASSQTGRERTDTQYF. In DNA form, the CDR3 reads TGTGCCAGCAGCCAGACCGGACGGGAGAGGACAGATACGCAGTATTTT.

The chain is built from TRBV25-1 and TRBJ2-3; 7 positions agree with TRBD1. With 6 bases clipped from V and 4 bases from J, the junction kept 7 bases outside the gene matches. The CDR3 length is 14 residues. Per germline, CDR1 MGHDK and CDR2 SYGVNS. Here the CDR3 reads CASRRTGAADTQYF. CDR3 nucleotide sequence: TGTGCCAGCAGGAGAACAGGGGCGGCAGATACGCAGTATTTT.

The rearrangement links TRBV28 to TRBJ1-5; D uncertain. The CDR3 length is 14 residues. Germline CDR1 is MDHEN and CDR2 is SYDVKM. The V and J ends lost 7 bases and 6 bases respectively, with 16 bases between them. The CDR3 here is CASTTPGTSQPQHF. The CDR3, as DNA: TGTGCCAGCACCACACCGGGAACCAGTCAGCCCCAGCATTTT.

This clone was observed once. CDR3 coding DNA: TGTGCCAGCAGCCCCGAGCGGGGGGGCCAAACTGAGCAGTTCTTC. Its protein is CASSPERGGQTEQFF. This rearrangement joins TRBV7-3 to TRBJ2-1, with 10 bases fitting TRBD2. The CDR3 covers 15 residues. After removal of 5 bases from V and 9 bases from J, the junction contained 10 bases not matched to a gene. The V gene's germline CDR1 is SGHTA and CDR2 FQGTGA.